Listed below are T cell receptor beta chains from one sample, sequenced in a study of CD8 T cells in ankylosing spondylitis. MiXCR, applied by TCRdb to the 5' RACE reads, yields one record per CDR3 protein. The sample lists roughly 91,000 distinct CDR3 sequences; about 8.6% were seen once. The material sequenced was blood, either unsorted or a sorted T cell fraction (not recorded which). Source of these receptors: a male donor with ankylosing spondylitis or in good health (not recorded which). Each CDR3 is given with its conserved first and last residue. The order of the fields is J gene, clone size, V gene, D gene, CDR3 DNA, CDR3 protein. D genes are given only for firm matches. For some rows the clone size is stated as once, few or many, or as a class when expanded; others skip it.

J gene: TRBJ2-5; clone size: many; V gene: TRBV10-3; D gene: .; CDR3 DNA: TGTGCCATCAGTGTAGGAGAGACCCAGTACTTC; CDR3 protein: CAISVGETQYF
J gene: TRBJ2-7; clone size: many; V gene: TRBV10-3; D gene: .; CDR3 DNA: TGTGCCATCAGTGAGTCAGGGACCGGATACTACGAGCAGTACTTC; CDR3 protein: CAISESGTGYYEQYF
J gene: TRBJ1-1; clone size: many; V gene: TRBV20-1; D gene: .; CDR3 DNA: TGCAGTGAAAAGTCTCCCACTGAAGCTTTCTTT; CDR3 protein: CSEKSPTEAFF
J gene: TRBJ2-7; clone size: many; V gene: TRBV5-6; D gene: .; CDR3 DNA: TGTGCCAGCAGCGCCCACTCCTACGAGCAGTACTTC; CDR3 protein: CASSAHSYEQYF
J gene: TRBJ1-5; clone size: many; V gene: TRBV6-2/TRBV6-3; D gene: .; CDR3 DNA: TGTGCCAGCAGCCAACGGAATAGCAATCAGCCCCAGCATTTT; CDR3 protein: CASSQRNSNQPQHF
J gene: TRBJ1-2; clone size: many; V gene: TRBV20-1; D gene: .; CDR3 DNA: TGCAGTGCTAGAGATGAGGGTTGGCAGGGTTTTGGCTACACCTTC; CDR3 protein: CSARDEGWQGFGYTF
J gene: TRBJ1-1; clone size: many; V gene: TRBV4-3; D gene: .; CDR3 DNA: TGCGCCAGCAGCCGGGTGTGGGGGATTGGGAACACTGAAGCTTTCTTT; CDR3 protein: CASSRVWGIGNTEAFF
J gene: TRBJ1-2; clone size: many; V gene: TRBV4-1; D gene: TRBD1; CDR3 DNA: TGCGCCAGCAGGTCAACAGGGGGCCGTGGCTACACCTTC; CDR3 protein: CASRSTGGRGYTF
J gene: TRBJ2-1; clone size: .; V gene: TRBV12-5; D gene: TRBD2; CDR3 DNA: TGTGCTAGTGGCCCTACTAGCGCGTCCTACAATGAGCAGTTCTTC; CDR3 protein: CASGPTSASYNEQFF
J gene: TRBJ2-3; clone size: many; V gene: TRBV2; D gene: TRBD2; CDR3 DNA: TGTGCCAGCAGAGGACTACTAGCGGGACCCACAGATACGCAGTATTTT; CDR3 protein: CASRGLLAGPTDTQYF
J gene: TRBJ1-5; clone size: many; V gene: TRBV5-1; D gene: .; CDR3 DNA: TGCGCCAGCAGCTTGGACGGGCTTAATCAGCCCCAGCATTTT; CDR3 protein: CASSLDGLNQPQHF
J gene: TRBJ2-1; clone size: many; V gene: TRBV19; D gene: .; CDR3 DNA: TGTGCCAGTAGTATAGATCCAGGGCGCAATGAGCAGTTCTTC; CDR3 protein: CASSIDPGRNEQFF
J gene: TRBJ2-1; clone size: many; V gene: TRBV3-1; D gene: .; CDR3 DNA: TGTGCCAGCAGCCTAGACAGGGAGGTTAATGAGCAGTTCTTC; CDR3 protein: CASSLDREVNEQFF
J gene: TRBJ2-4; clone size: many; V gene: TRBV12-3/TRBV12-4; D gene: TRBD1; CDR3 DNA: TGTGCCAGCAGTCAGGGGGTGGGAAGGAACATTCAGTACTTC; CDR3 protein: CASSQGVGRNIQYF
J gene: TRBJ2-3; clone size: many; V gene: TRBV5-1; D gene: .; CDR3 DNA: TGCGCCAGCAGCTTGGAGGCAGACACAGATACGCAGTATTTT; CDR3 protein: CASSLEADTDTQYF
J gene: TRBJ2-1; clone size: many; V gene: TRBV7-9; D gene: TRBD2; CDR3 DNA: TGTGCCATCCCACTAGCGGGGGCTAGGAATGAGCAGTTCTTC; CDR3 protein: CAIPLAGARNEQFF
J gene: TRBJ1-1; clone size: many; V gene: TRBV12-3/TRBV12-4; D gene: .; CDR3 DNA: TGTGCCAGCGGCATCGTCCCCCCTGGGACTGAAGCTTTCTTT; CDR3 protein: CASGIVPPGTEAFF
J gene: TRBJ2-2; clone size: many; V gene: TRBV5-1; D gene: TRBD2; CDR3 DNA: TGCGCCAGCAGCCAAACTAGCGGGGGTGCCACCGGGGAGCTGTTTTTT; CDR3 protein: CASSQTSGGATGELFF
J gene: TRBJ2-5; clone size: many; V gene: TRBV19; D gene: .; CDR3 DNA: TGTGCCAGCCGGGGGGACACCAAAGAGACCCAGTACTTC; CDR3 protein: CASRGDTKETQYF